The rows below give T cell receptor beta chains drawn from one sample of a study of blood T cells in healthy people across ages. TCRdb re-analysed the 5' RACE reads in MiXCR, keeping a single row per CDR3 protein. The sample consists of under 800,000 distinct CDR3 sequences, under 25% of them appearing once. What was sequenced was blood. The receptors stem from a man between 65 and 79 years old in good health. Each CDR3 is given with its conserved first and last residue. D genes are given only for firm matches. Clone size is not always given. Where it is, it says once, few, many or a class for expanded clones.

D	V	J	size	DNA	CDR3
NA	TRBV12-3/TRBV12-4	TRBJ2-2	NA	TGTGCCAGCAGCCCTAGAATAACCGGGGAGCTGTTTTTT	CASSPRITGELFF
TRBD1	TRBV7-6	TRBJ2-3	few	TGTGCCAGCAGCTTACGGCAGGGGGCTTTACGCTACTCCACAGATACGCAGTATTTT	CASSLRQGALRYSTDTQYF
NA	TRBV7-9	TRBJ1-2	NA	TGTGCCAGCAGCCAGACCGATGCTGGCTACACCTTC	CASSQTDAGYTF
NA	TRBV19	TRBJ1-1	NA	TGTGCCAGTAGGAGAGAGGCGGCTGAAGCTTTCTTT	CASRREAAEAFF
NA	TRBV20-1	TRBJ2-7	NA	TGCAGTGCTAGAGACGTTGGATACTACGAGCAGTACTTC	CSARDVGYYEQYF
NA	TRBV20-1	TRBJ2-3	NA	TGCAGTGCGCCAGGGGTGGGGTTAACAGATACGCAGTATTTT	CSAPGVGLTDTQYF
TRBD1	TRBV7-2	TRBJ2-7	few	TGTGCCAGCAGCTTAGCGGTGGGACAGGGGAAATACGAGCAGTACTTC	CASSLAVGQGKYEQYF
NA	TRBV12-3/TRBV12-4	TRBJ1-5	few	TGTGCCAGCAGTTGGCAGGGTTCTGGGAATCAGCCCCAGCATTTT	CASSWQGSGNQPQHF
TRBD2	TRBV7-2	TRBJ2-1	few	TGTGCCAGCAGCTTTTTGCCTAGCGGGGACAATGAGCAGTTCTTC	CASSFLPSGDNEQFF
NA	TRBV9	TRBJ2-7	NA	TGTGCCAGCAGCGTAGGCGATTACTCCTACGAGCAGTACTTC	CASSVGDYSYEQYF
NA	TRBV18	TRBJ1-4	few	TGTGCCAGCTCAACCTACGTTCACGGAGAGGAAAAACTGTTTTTT	CASSTYVHGEEKLFF
TRBD1	TRBV2	TRBJ2-1	NA	TGTGCCAGCAGTTTACAGGGGGGCGATGAGCAGTTCTTC	CASSLQGGDEQFF
NA	TRBV20-1	TRBJ2-5	NA	TGCAGTGCTAGAGATGATCGGGGGACCCAGTACTTC	CSARDDRGTQYF
NA	TRBV7-2	TRBJ2-1	few	TGTGCCAGCAGCAGACAGACGGGTAATAGGGGAGGTGAGCAGTTCTTC	CASSRQTGNRGGEQFF
TRBD2	TRBV7-9	TRBJ2-7	NA	TGTGCCAGCAGCGTTACGACTAGCGGGATCGTCGAGCAGTACTTC	CASSVTTSGIVEQYF
NA	TRBV5-1	TRBJ1-6	NA	TGCGCCAGCAGCTTGGATAGGGCATCGGTCAAACCCCTCCACTTT	CASSLDRASVKPLHF
TRBD1	TRBV5-1	TRBJ2-5	few	TGCGCCAGCAGCCGGGGACAGGGGACGATAGAGACCCAGTACTTC	CASSRGQGTIETQYF
NA	TRBV15	TRBJ2-3	few	TGTGCCACCAGCAGAGAGTTGGTCAGAGCAGATACGCAGTATTTT	CATSRELVRADTQYF
TRBD2	TRBV12-3/TRBV12-4	TRBJ2-1	few	TGTGCCAGCACCCTTAGCGGGAGACAGGATGAGCAGTTCTTC	CASTLSGRQDEQFF
NA	TRBV6-5	TRBJ2-7	NA	TGTGCCAGCAGTTACTCACAGAGAGAGCAGTACTTC	CASSYSQREQYF
NA	TRBV7-2	TRBJ2-4	NA	TGTGCCAGCAGCTTGAACTCGGGGGCGGTTCTAGCCAAAAACATTCAGTACTTC	CASSLNSGAVLAKNIQYF
TRBD2	TRBV12-3/TRBV12-4	TRBJ2-1	few	TGTGCCAGCAGTTCCGGGGGGAGAAATGAGCAGTTCTTC	CASSSGGRNEQFF
NA	TRBV29-1	TRBJ2-1	few	TGCAGCGTTGTTTTAGGGGACAATGAGCAGTTCTTC	CSVVLGDNEQFF
TRBD1	TRBV27	TRBJ2-7	NA	TGTGCCAGCAGAAAGCCGGGACAGGGAACCTACGAGCAGTACTTC	CASRKPGQGTYEQYF